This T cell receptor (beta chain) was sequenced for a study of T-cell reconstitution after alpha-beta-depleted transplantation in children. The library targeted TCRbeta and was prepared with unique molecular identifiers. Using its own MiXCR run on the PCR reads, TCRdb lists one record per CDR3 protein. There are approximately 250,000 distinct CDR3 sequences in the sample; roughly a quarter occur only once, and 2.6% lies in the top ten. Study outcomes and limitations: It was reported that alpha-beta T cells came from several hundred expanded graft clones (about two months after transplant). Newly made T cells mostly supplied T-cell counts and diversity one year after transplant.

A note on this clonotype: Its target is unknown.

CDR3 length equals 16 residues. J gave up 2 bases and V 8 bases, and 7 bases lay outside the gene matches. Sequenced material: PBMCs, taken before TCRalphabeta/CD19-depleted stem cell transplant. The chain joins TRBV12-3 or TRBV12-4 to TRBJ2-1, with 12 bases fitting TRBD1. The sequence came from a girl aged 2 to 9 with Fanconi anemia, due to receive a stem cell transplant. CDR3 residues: CASGPGTGGAYNEQFF. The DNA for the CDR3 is TGTGCCAGCGGACCCGGGACAGGGGGCGCCTACAATGAGCAGTTCTTC.